The rows below give T cell receptor beta chains drawn from one sample of a study of blood T cell repertoires in COVID-19. Libraries were prepared by immunoSEQ multiplex PCR; TCRdb keeps only in-frame clonotypes and omits some of them. The table includes 40,000 to 60,000 clones, 86% detected once. Sequencing input: peripheral blood. The receptor set was obtained from a man older than 75 with active COVID-19. Both conserved end residues are trimmed from each CDR3. Fields, in order: CDR3 protein, J gene, CDR3 length, clone size, V gene. Clone size appears in some rows only: once, few, many, or a class for an expanded clone.

CDR3aa: ASSLGLDPYNEQF
j_gene: TRBJ2-1
len: 13
abundance: once
v_gene: TRBV5-6

CDR3aa: ASSLPGSYEQY
j_gene: TRBJ2-7
len: 11
abundance: .
v_gene: TRBV3-1/TRBV3-2

CDR3aa: ASSQDEREGNNEQF
j_gene: TRBJ2-1
len: 14
abundance: .
v_gene: TRBV4-3

CDR3aa: AWRDDHRATNEKLF
j_gene: TRBJ1-4
len: 14
abundance: .
v_gene: TRBV30

CDR3aa: ASSSTGHGADEQF
j_gene: .
len: 13
abundance: .
v_gene: TRBV7-7

CDR3aa: ASSFLGQGSQEKLF
j_gene: TRBJ1-4
len: 14
abundance: once
v_gene: TRBV27

CDR3aa: ASSVEREGWGHNEQF
j_gene: TRBJ2-1
len: 15
abundance: .
v_gene: TRBV23-1

CDR3aa: ASTILSGTQETQY
j_gene: TRBJ2-5
len: 13
abundance: .
v_gene: TRBV6-5

CDR3aa: ASRTGQSTDTQY
j_gene: TRBJ2-3
len: 12
abundance: .
v_gene: TRBV5-1

CDR3aa: ASSYLTGANQPQH
j_gene: TRBJ1-5
len: 13
abundance: .
v_gene: TRBV6-5

CDR3aa: AISESRREGLYEQY
j_gene: TRBJ2-7
len: 14
abundance: few
v_gene: TRBV10-3

CDR3aa: ASSSSGGLVSNQPQH
j_gene: TRBJ1-5
len: 15
abundance: .
v_gene: TRBV27

CDR3aa: ASGLVDGTSGQETQY
j_gene: TRBJ2-5
len: 15
abundance: .
v_gene: TRBV12-5

CDR3aa: ASKEVGYQPEAF
j_gene: TRBJ1-1
len: 12
abundance: .
v_gene: TRBV19

CDR3aa: ASSQQARASGRASSYNEQF
j_gene: TRBJ2-1
len: 19
abundance: .
v_gene: TRBV23-1

CDR3aa: ASSGTAYEQY
j_gene: TRBJ2-7
len: 10
abundance: .
v_gene: TRBV9

CDR3aa: ASSLGQSNQPQH
j_gene: TRBJ1-5
len: 12
abundance: .
v_gene: TRBV5-1

CDR3aa: ASGAGQGNYGYT
j_gene: TRBJ1-2
len: 12
abundance: .
v_gene: TRBV5-1

CDR3aa: ASSPTGGGETQY
j_gene: TRBJ2-5
len: 12
abundance: .
v_gene: TRBV7-8

CDR3aa: ASSMGDRRYNEQF
j_gene: TRBJ2-1
len: 13
abundance: .
v_gene: TRBV19

CDR3aa: AWSVAGEQF
j_gene: TRBJ2-1
len: 9
abundance: .
v_gene: TRBV30

CDR3aa: ASSLGTGNQPQH
j_gene: TRBJ1-5
len: 12
abundance: .
v_gene: TRBV5-1

CDR3aa: ASSEDGGGTEAF
j_gene: TRBJ1-1
len: 12
abundance: .
v_gene: TRBV6-1

CDR3aa: ASSLMEAALADTQY
j_gene: TRBJ2-3
len: 14
abundance: .
v_gene: TRBV27

CDR3aa: ASSLLGGFITEAF
j_gene: TRBJ1-1
len: 13
abundance: .
v_gene: TRBV5-1

CDR3aa: ASSPRGGRATDTQY
j_gene: TRBJ2-3
len: 14
abundance: .
v_gene: TRBV19

CDR3aa: ASSQPRAGDRYT
j_gene: TRBJ1-2
len: 12
abundance: .
v_gene: TRBV6-5

CDR3aa: ASSLGWTSEGETDYNEQF
j_gene: TRBJ2-1
len: 18
abundance: .
v_gene: TRBV11-3

CDR3aa: ASGPGQGQETQY
j_gene: TRBJ2-5
len: 12
abundance: .
v_gene: TRBV12-5

CDR3aa: ASSFSSGLSSYEQY
j_gene: TRBJ2-7
len: 14
abundance: .
v_gene: TRBV7-8

CDR3aa: ASRRAGTSEPLGGSYEQY
j_gene: TRBJ2-7
len: 18
abundance: .
v_gene: TRBV12-2

CDR3aa: ANSQSTARETQY
j_gene: TRBJ2-5
len: 12
abundance: .
v_gene: TRBV3-1/TRBV3-2

CDR3aa: ASSMGGEQY
j_gene: TRBJ2-7
len: 9
abundance: .
v_gene: TRBV6-5

CDR3aa: ATGQGLTEAF
j_gene: TRBJ1-1
len: 10
abundance: .
v_gene: TRBV10-3

CDR3aa: ASSETSGVSYEQY
j_gene: TRBJ2-7
len: 13
abundance: .
v_gene: TRBV10-1

CDR3aa: ASSATVYEQY
j_gene: TRBJ2-7
len: 10
abundance: .
v_gene: TRBV18

CDR3aa: ASSQREALSSYNEQF
j_gene: TRBJ2-1
len: 15
abundance: .
v_gene: TRBV14

CDR3aa: ASSPGGSRETQY
j_gene: TRBJ2-5
len: 12
abundance: .
v_gene: TRBV5-4

CDR3aa: ASSPTDRFGELF
j_gene: TRBJ2-2
len: 12
abundance: .
v_gene: TRBV19

CDR3aa: ASSLGFQGGNSPLH
j_gene: TRBJ1-6
len: 14
abundance: .
v_gene: TRBV5-5

CDR3aa: ASSSPGQILWTDTQY
j_gene: TRBJ2-3
len: 15
abundance: .
v_gene: TRBV9

CDR3aa: ASRGGESRQPQH
j_gene: TRBJ1-5
len: 12
abundance: .
v_gene: TRBV6-5

CDR3aa: ASSLAGGFSSGNQPQH
j_gene: TRBJ1-5
len: 16
abundance: .
v_gene: TRBV7-8

CDR3aa: ASERQGVVYGYT
j_gene: TRBJ1-2
len: 12
abundance: .
v_gene: TRBV2

CDR3aa: ASSLRGSGTPLGEQY
j_gene: TRBJ2-7
len: 15
abundance: .
v_gene: TRBV27

CDR3aa: ASSPSDSGNTIY
j_gene: TRBJ1-3
len: 12
abundance: once
v_gene: TRBV4-3

CDR3aa: ASSSATGLNEKLL
j_gene: TRBJ1-4
len: 13
abundance: .
v_gene: TRBV7-2

CDR3aa: ASSLRTGGPNEQY
j_gene: TRBJ2-7
len: 13
abundance: .
v_gene: TRBV28

CDR3aa: ASSPPDRVNEQY
j_gene: TRBJ2-7
len: 12
abundance: few
v_gene: TRBV7-2

CDR3aa: ASSPRVRADTQY
j_gene: TRBJ2-3
len: 12
abundance: .
v_gene: TRBV27

CDR3aa: AWSVGGSSYNEQF
j_gene: TRBJ2-1
len: 13
abundance: .
v_gene: TRBV30